The clone carrying this TCR beta chain was recorded a few times. This sample's TCRbeta library carried unique molecular identifier barcodes. TCRdb processed the PCR reads anew with MiXCR; each CDR3 protein has one entry. The table shows 600,000 to 700,000 distinct CDR3 sequences, with roughly 17% occurring only once. The sample originates from a study of T-cell reconstitution after alpha-beta-depleted transplantation in children. Germline CDR1 DFQATT, CDR2 SNEGSKA (reference sequence). This CDR3 has 13 residues. Trimming pared 6 bases from V and 3 bases from J, leaving 12 bases between. The receptor was isolated from a human donor who donated a stem cell graft to a child with acute myeloid leukemia. The chain recombines TRBV20-1 with TRBJ2-1; D tentatively reads TRBD1 or TRBD2 (6 bases each). The material was PBMCs from the stem cell graft donor, obtained from the stem cell graft. The DNA for the CDR3 is TGCAGTGCCCCAAGGGGGGACTACAATGAGCAGTTCTTC. Protein product: CSAPRGDYNEQFF.